A single sample is the source of the 12 T cell receptor beta chains below, sequenced in a study of blood T cell repertoires in COVID-19. The data were produced by immunoSEQ multiplex PCR, yet TCRdb's version contains in-frame clones alone and is incomplete. The sample contains about 180,000 clones, 75% to 90% of which appear only once. The sequenced sample consisted of PBMCs or T cells enriched from blood (not recorded which). The receptors here all came from a man aged 35 to 55 who had recovered from COVID-19.

In its sample, this clone was seen a few times. This chain links TRBV9 with TRBJ2-3; 11 bases line up with TRBD2. In germline, CDR1 is SGDLS, CDR2 YYNGEE. This CDR3 contains 16 residues. Trimming removed 0 bases from V and 5 bases from J; junction bases left unmatched: 5. CDR3 amino acids: CASSVGQLAGGDTQYF. In DNA, the CDR3 is TGTGCCAGCAGCGTAGGGCAGCTAGCGGGGGGAGATACGCAGTATTTT.

The chain carries TRBV15 and TRBJ2-1; TRBD1 agrees at 10 bases. V lost 4 bases, J lost 5 bases, and 5 bases stayed unmatched. Germline CDR1 reads LNHNV; CDR2 reads YYDKDF (reference sequence). The CDR3 is made up of 15 amino acids. CDR3 DNA: TGTGCCACCAGCAACCTGGGGACAGGGGACAATGAGCAGTTCTTC. Its translation is CATSNLGTGDNEQFF.

The chain links TRBV19 to TRBJ2-1; perhaps TRBD1 as D (5 bases). The CDR3 has 12 amino acids. V was trimmed by 2 bases and J by 8 bases, leaving 7 bases between them. Germline CDR1 LNHDA, CDR2 SQIVND (reference sequence). DNA for the CDR3: TGTGCCAGTAGTATACTAGGGGATGAGCAGTTCTTC. Its protein product is CASSILGDEQFF.

CDR3 coding DNA: TGTGCCAGCAGTTACTCAAGACAGGGGGGCTCCTACGAGCAGTACTTC. It yields the protein CASSYSRQGGSYEQYF. This chain joins TRBV6-5 and TRBJ2-7; 9 bases fit TRBD1. V was clipped by 0 bases and J by 0 bases; unmatched bases: 3. Looked up from germline, CDR1 is MNHEY and CDR2 is SVGAGI. The CDR3 spans 16 residues.

The chain uses TRBV13 and TRBJ2-5; tentatively, D is TRBD1 (5 bases). CDR1 is PRHDT, CDR2 FYEKMQ, per germline (reference sequence). The CDR3 length is 15 residues. V dropped 2 bases and J dropped 0 bases, with 10 bases sitting between them. The CDR3 spells CASSLKRGYQETQYF. In nucleotides, the CDR3 is TGTGCCAGCAGCTTAAAAAGGGGCTACCAAGAGACCCAGTACTTC.

This clone has only one observation. The chain joins TRBV5-1 to TRBJ2-7, with a tentative D call TRBD1 (6 bases). V was clipped by 4 bases and J by 3 bases, with 26 bases between them. The CDR3 is 18 amino acids. Germline V lookup: CDR1 SGHRS, CDR2 YFSETQ. The CDR3 here is CASSPVLRWAGVRYEQYF. The CDR3 nucleotides are TGCGCCAGCAGCCCCGTACTAAGATGGGCAGGGGTTCGCTACGAGCAGTACTTC.

This chain connects TRBV30 to TRBJ1-3; D not resolved. The CDR3 consists of 12 residues. Germline assignment: CDR1 GTSNPN and CDR2 SVGIG (reference sequence). V shed 5 bases and J shed 3 bases, with 8 bases lying between them. CDR3 residues: CAWGDIGNTIYF. The CDR3 DNA reads TGTGCCTGGGGAGACATTGGAAACACCATATATTTT.

About this clone itself: Its ends do not fully match the called genes, so a read error is possible. The rearrangement links TRBV12-3 or TRBV12-4 to TRBJ2-3, with D perhaps TRBD2 (6 bases). CDR3 length equals 12 residues. Here the CDR3 reads CAGRRGTDTQYF. The CDR3, as DNA: TGTGCCGGCAGGCGGGGTACAGATACGCAGTATTTT.

The chain links TRBV15 to TRBJ2-5; 8 bases are a match to TRBD2. The germline CDR1 and CDR2 sequences are LNHNV and YYDKDF (reference sequence). The CDR3 length is 18 residues. Trimming cost V 3 bases and J 5 bases; bases outside gene matches: 17. The DNA for the CDR3 is TGTGCCACCAGCAGGACCCCTGGCCGCGGGAGGCCCTGGGAGACCCAGTACTTC. Translating it yields CATSRTPGRGRPWETQYF. The whole variable domain, filled in from reference TRBV15 and TRBJ2-5, reads DAMVIQNPRYQVTQFGKPVTLSCSQTLNHNVMYWYQQKSSQAPKLLFHYYDKDFNNEADTPDNFQSRRPNTSFCFLDIRSPGLGDTAMYLCATSRTPGRGRPWETQYFGPGTRLLVL.

The chain recombines TRBV10-1 with TRBJ2-7, with 7 bases fitting TRBD1. The germline V gene has CDR1 WNHNN and CDR2 SYGVQD (reference sequence). The CDR3 consists of 13 residues. J gave up 5 bases and V 6 bases, and 7 bases lay outside the gene matches. The CDR3 nucleotides read TGCGCCAGCAGCCCCGGGACAGCCAACGAGCAGTACTTC. Its protein product is CASSPGTANEQYF.

The chain employs TRBV7-3 and TRBJ2-6; 7 bases are shared with TRBD1. The V and J ends lost 5 bases and 0 bases, in that order; junction bases with no gene match: 4. The CDR3 has 16 amino acids. Germline loops: CDR1 SGHTA, CDR2 FQGTGA. The CDR3 DNA follows: TGTGCCAGCAGCGAGGGACAGAGCTCTGGGGCCAACGTCCTGACTTTC. Its translation: CASSEGQSSGANVLTF.

This clone was seen just once. V gene TRBV19 combines with J gene TRBJ1-2; D uncertain. Trimming stripped 5 bases from V and 13 bases from J, with 17 bases between. This CDR3 is built from 12 residues. Germline V gene sequence: CDR1 LNHDA, CDR2 SQIVND (reference sequence). The CDR3 spells CASSLGRSSITF. The CDR3 DNA follows: TGTGCCAGTAGTTTGGGGAGGTCCAGCATCACCTTC.